This T cell receptor beta chain was captured in a study of control samples from healthy donors and cancer patients (TCRdb year 2020). In the case of this clone: Its antigen is still unknown. One base away there is no much larger clone; base qualities are not given.

The CDR3 starts with the cysteine, ends with the phenylalanine, and has 15 residues. The kept DNA is CDR3 alone, 45 bases in frame from the first base. From a lookup of the germline V gene, CDR1 and CDR2 are SGHTA and FQGTGA. For this chain, trimming is 5 bases at the V end and 3 bases at the J end, and the number of junction bases without a gene match is 2. Receptor amplification or capture employed the immunoSEQ multiplex PCR assay. TCRdb took this table from immuneACCESS and kept in-frame rearrangements with V and J called. Such tables lack part of the clones; where checked against another copy, unresolved V genes explain under half of the gap, and the rest is unexplained. The sample table contains about 59,000 clones; only one count was recorded for 80% to 95% of them. The ten largest clones capture about 1.5% of the sample.

The chain couples TRBV7-3 to TRBJ2-1, with 12 junctional bases fitting TRBD2. Sequencing used PBMCs. The receptor's source is a middle-aged man with colorectal cancer. The DNA sequence is given as TGTGCCAGCAGCGAACTAGCGGGGGGCTACAATGAGCAGTTCTTC. Its protein reads: CASSELAGGYNEQFF.